This TCR beta chain emerged from a study of T cell responses to AZD1222 COVID-19 vaccine. Study overall: Timing groups of about 4 and about 12 weeks for second doses were pooled.

Repertoires were generated with immunoSEQ multiplex PCR, while TCRdb's copy carries only in-frame clones and drops some. This repertoire shows 65,000 to 70,000 clones, around nine tenths found once; its top ten account for less than 9%. In regard to this clone: The antigen is undetermined.

Trimming cost V 0 bases and J 2 bases, with 15 bases left between them. CDR3 length: 16 residues. CDR1 is SGDLS, CDR2 YYNGEE, per germline. Study results and caveats: Spike as a whole was targeted by vaccine-associated CD4 TCRs, dominant at 160-218 and 743-854.

The receptor was derived from an adult in good health. This chain uses TRBV9 with TRBJ2-7; D unclear. The material sequenced was peripheral blood, taken on day 0 of AZD1222 vaccination. CDR3 nucleotide sequence: TGTGCCAGCAGCGTAGTCTGGACGGCCAGTACCTACGAGCAGTACTTC. This translates into CASSVVWTASTYEQYF.